The T cell receptor beta chain described here comes from a study of blood T cell repertoires in COVID-19. Study-wide background: Samples taken during acute and convalescent COVID-19 were collected in the United States, Italy and Spain.

V dropped 7 bases and J dropped 0; count of bases not matched to a gene: 7. The CDR3 length is 16 residues. Germline CDR1 reads LNHDA; CDR2 reads SQIVND (reference sequence). Generated by immunoSEQ multiplex PCR, the TCRdb table keeps only in-frame clones and is missing some. The profile shows tens of thousands of clones, 86% of them singletons. This chain joins TRBV19 and TRBJ1-4; 8 bases line up with TRBD1. Sequencing was performed on peripheral blood. This sequence was found in a man aged 50 to 60 in a cohort sampled during active COVID-19. DNA for the CDR3: TGTGCCAGTACTCGACAGGGGTCGGCAACTAATGAAAAACTGTTTTTT. This encodes CASTRQGSATNEKLFF.